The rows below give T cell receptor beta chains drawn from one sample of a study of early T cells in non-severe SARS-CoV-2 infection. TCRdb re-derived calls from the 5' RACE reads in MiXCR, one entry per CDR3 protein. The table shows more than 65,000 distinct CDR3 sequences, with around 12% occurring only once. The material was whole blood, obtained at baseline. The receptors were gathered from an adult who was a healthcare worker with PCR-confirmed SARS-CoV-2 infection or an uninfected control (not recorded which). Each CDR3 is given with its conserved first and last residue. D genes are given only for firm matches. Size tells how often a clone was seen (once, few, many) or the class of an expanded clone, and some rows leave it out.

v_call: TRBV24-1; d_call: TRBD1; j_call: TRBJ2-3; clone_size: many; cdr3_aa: CATSDLTGTGATDTQYF; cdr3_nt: TGTGCCACCAGTGACTTAACCGGGACAGGGGCCACAGATACGCAGTATTTT
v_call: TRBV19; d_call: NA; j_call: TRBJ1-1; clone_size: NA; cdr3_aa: CASSILTVAFF; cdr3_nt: TGTGCCAGTAGTATACTGACCGTAGCTTTCTTT
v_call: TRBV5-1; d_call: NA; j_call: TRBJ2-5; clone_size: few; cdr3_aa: CASSQGIETQYF; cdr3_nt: TGCGCCAGCAGCCAGGGTATCGAGACCCAGTACTTC
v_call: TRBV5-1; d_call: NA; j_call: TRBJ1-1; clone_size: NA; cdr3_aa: CASRDTGYLTEAFF; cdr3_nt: TGCGCCAGCAGGGACACGGGGTATCTCACTGAAGCTTTCTTT
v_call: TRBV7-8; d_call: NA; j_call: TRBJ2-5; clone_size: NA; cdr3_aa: CASSKWGRGETQYF; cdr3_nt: TGTGCCAGCAGCAAATGGGGCAGGGGAGAGACCCAGTACTTC
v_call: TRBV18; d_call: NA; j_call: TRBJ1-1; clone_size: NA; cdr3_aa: CASSPRLWEAFF; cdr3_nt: TGTGCCAGCTCACCACGGCTTTGGGAAGCTTTCTTT
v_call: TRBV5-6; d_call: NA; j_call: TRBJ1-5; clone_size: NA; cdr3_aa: CASMPGASNQPQHF; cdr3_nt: TGTGCCAGCATGCCAGGGGCGAGTAATCAGCCCCAGCATTTT
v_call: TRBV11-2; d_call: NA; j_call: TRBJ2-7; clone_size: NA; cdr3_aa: CASSIFGGGTYEQYF; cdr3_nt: TGTGCCAGCAGTATTTTCGGTGGGGGAACCTACGAGCAGTACTTC
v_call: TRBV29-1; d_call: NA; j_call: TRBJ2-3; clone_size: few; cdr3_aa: CSVEGRFRTDTQYF; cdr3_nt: TGCAGCGTTGAAGGACGATTTCGAACAGATACGCAGTATTTT
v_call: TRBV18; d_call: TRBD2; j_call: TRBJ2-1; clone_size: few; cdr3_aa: CASSFSTSERKQFF; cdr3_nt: TGTGCCAGCAGCTTCTCGACTAGCGAGCGAAAGCAGTTCTTC
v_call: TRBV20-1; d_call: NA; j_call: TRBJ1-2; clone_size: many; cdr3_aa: CSAGTYGYTF; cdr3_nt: TGCAGTGCAGGGACATATGGCTACACCTTC
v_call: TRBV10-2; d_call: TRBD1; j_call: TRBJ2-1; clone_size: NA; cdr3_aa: CASNNDRGRYEQFF; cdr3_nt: TGCGCCAGCAACAACGACAGGGGGCGGTATGAGCAGTTCTTC
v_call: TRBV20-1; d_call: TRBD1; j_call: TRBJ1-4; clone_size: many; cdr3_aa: CSAFGTGGEKLFF; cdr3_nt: TGCAGTGCCTTCGGGACAGGGGGTGAAAAACTGTTTTTT
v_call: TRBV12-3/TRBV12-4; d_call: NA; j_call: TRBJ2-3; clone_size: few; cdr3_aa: CASSLDGQKGDTQYF; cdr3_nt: TGTGCCAGCAGTTTAGATGGACAGAAAGGGGATACGCAGTATTTT
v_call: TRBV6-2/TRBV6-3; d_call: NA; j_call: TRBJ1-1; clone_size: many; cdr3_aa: CASRNSENTEAFF; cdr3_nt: TGTGCCAGCAGAAACAGCGAGAACACTGAAGCTTTCTTT
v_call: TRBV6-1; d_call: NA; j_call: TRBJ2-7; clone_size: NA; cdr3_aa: CASSTQGHEQYF; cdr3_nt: TGTGCCAGCAGTACCCAGGGGCACGAGCAGTACTTC
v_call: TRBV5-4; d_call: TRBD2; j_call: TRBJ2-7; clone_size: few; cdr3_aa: CASSVGLAGHEQYF; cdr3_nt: TGTGCCAGCAGCGTGGGACTAGCGGGACACGAGCAGTACTTC
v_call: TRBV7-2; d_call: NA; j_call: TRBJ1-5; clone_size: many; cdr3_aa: CASSIRPPREPQHF; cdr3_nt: TGTGCCAGCAGCATCCGACCCCCCAGGGAGCCCCAGCATTTT
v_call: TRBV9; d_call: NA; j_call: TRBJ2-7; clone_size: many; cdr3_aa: CASSVGGDPIYEQYF; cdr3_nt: TGTGCCAGCAGCGTAGGCGGGGACCCAATCTACGAGCAGTACTTC
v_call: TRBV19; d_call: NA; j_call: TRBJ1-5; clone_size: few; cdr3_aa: CASRRQPQHF; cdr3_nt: TGTGCCAGTCGTCGACAGCCCCAGCATTTT
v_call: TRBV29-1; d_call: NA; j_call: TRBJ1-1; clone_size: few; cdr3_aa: CSVEDWGLNTEAFF; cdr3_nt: TGCAGCGTTGAAGATTGGGGGCTGAACACTGAAGCTTTCTTT
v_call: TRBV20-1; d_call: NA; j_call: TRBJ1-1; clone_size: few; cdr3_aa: CSARRGNMNTEAFF; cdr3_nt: TGCAGTGCTAGGCGTGGGAACATGAACACTGAAGCTTTCTTT